The sequence of this TCR beta chain was determined in a study of T cells in tuberculosis. Here immunoSEQ multiplex PCR was the method, and the copy in TCRdb shows in-frame clones only, minus some. The sample carries roughly 35,000 clones, 94% recorded once. After removal of 2 bases from V and 8 bases from J, the junction contained 10 bases not matched to a gene. CDR3 length: 15 residues. The germline gives CDR1 MNHNY, CDR2 SVGAGI (reference sequence). J is TRBJ1-2 and V is TRBV6-6; 8 bases agree with TRBD1. The receptor was isolated from a donor between 10 and 29 years old with latent tuberculosis or without tuberculosis infection. Some clones in this sample may be carry-over from other donors' samples. Sequenced input: PBMCs. The DNA of the CDR3 is TGTGCCAGCAGTTACACAGGGTTACAGGGGGGGGGCTACACCTTC. Translated, it gives CASSYTGLQGGGYTF.